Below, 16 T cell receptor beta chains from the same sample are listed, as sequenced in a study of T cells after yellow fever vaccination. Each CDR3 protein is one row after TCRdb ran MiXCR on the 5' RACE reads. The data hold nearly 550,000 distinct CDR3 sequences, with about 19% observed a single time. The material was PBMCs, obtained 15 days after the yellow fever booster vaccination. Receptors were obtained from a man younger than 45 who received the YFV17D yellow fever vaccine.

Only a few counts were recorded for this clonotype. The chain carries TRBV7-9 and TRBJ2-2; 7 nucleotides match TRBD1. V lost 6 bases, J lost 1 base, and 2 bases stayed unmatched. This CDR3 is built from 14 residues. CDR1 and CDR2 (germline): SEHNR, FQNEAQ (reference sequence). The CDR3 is CASRRQGNTGELFF. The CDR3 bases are TGTGCCAGCAGACGACAGGGGAACACCGGGGAGCTGTTTTTT.

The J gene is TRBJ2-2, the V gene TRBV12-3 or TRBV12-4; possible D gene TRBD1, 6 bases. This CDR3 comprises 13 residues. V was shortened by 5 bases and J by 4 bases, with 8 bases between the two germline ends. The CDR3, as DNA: TGTGCCAGCAGTACAGGGATCACCGGGGAGCTGTTTTTT. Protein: CASSTGITGELFF.

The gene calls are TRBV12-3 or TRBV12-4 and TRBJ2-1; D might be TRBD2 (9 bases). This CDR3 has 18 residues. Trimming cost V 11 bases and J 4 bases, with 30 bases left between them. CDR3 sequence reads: CALSLARGPSGTYNEQFF. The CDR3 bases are TGTGCCCTCAGTTTGGCCAGGGGGCCTAGCGGGACGTACAATGAGCAGTTCTTC.

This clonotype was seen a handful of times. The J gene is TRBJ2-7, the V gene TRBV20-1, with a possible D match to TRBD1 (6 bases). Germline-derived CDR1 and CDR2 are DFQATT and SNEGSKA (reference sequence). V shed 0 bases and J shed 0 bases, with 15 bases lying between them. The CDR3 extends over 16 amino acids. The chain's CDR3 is CSARDVRTGTSYEQYF. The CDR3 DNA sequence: TGCAGTGCTAGAGATGTCCGAACAGGGACCTCCTACGAGCAGTACTTC.

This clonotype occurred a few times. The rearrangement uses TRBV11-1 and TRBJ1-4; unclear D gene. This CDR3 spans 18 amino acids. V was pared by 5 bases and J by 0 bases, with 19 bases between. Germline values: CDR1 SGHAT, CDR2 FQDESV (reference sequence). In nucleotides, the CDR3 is TGTGCCAGCAGCCCCCAGTTGCCTCACGGCGCAACTAATGAAAAACTGTTTTTT. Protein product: CASSPQLPHGATNEKLFF.

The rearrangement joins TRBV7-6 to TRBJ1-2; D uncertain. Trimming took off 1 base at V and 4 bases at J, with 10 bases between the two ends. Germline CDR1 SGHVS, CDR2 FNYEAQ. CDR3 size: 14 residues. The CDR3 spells CASSLEDGTYGYTF. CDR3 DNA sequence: TGTGCCAGCAGCTTAGAGGACGGAACCTATGGCTACACCTTC.

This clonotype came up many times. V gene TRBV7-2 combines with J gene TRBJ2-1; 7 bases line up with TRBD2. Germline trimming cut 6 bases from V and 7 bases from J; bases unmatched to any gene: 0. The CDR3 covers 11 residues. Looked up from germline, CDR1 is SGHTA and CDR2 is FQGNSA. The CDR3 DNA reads TGTGCCAGCAGGGGGGGGAATGAGCAGTTCTTC. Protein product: CASRGGNEQFF.

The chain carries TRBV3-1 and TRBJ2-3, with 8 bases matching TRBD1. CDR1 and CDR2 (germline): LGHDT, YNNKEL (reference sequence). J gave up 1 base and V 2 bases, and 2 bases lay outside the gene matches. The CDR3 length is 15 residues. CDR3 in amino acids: CASSQQGAGTDTQYF. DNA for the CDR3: TGTGCCAGCAGCCAACAGGGGGCTGGCACAGATACGCAGTATTTT.

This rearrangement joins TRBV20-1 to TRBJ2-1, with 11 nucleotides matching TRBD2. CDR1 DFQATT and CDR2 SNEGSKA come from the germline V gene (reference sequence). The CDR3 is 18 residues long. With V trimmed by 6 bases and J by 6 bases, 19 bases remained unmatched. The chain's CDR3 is CSAELGDKGLAASNEQFF. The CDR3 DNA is TGCAGTGCCGAGTTGGGCGACAAGGGACTAGCGGCATCCAATGAGCAGTTCTTC.

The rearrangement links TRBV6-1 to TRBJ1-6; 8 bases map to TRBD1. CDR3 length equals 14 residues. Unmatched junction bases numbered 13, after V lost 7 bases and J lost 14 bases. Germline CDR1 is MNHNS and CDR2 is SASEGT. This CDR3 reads CASNDRGSLIALHF. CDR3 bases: TGTGCCAGCAACGACAGGGGTTCCCTCATTGCCCTCCACTTT.

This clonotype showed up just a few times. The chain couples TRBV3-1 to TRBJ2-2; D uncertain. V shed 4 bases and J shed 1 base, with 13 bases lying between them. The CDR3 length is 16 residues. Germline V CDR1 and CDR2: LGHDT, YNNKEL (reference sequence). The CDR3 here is CASSLRGRRNTGELFF. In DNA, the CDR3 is TGTGCCAGCAGCCTCCGTGGTCGGCGGAACACCGGGGAGCTGTTTTTT.

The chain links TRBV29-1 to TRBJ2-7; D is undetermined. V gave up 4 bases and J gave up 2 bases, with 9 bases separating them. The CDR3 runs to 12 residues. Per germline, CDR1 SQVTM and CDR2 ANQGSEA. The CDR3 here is CSVVPGPYEQYF. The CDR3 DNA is TGCAGCGTTGTCCCCGGGCCCTACGAGCAGTACTTC.

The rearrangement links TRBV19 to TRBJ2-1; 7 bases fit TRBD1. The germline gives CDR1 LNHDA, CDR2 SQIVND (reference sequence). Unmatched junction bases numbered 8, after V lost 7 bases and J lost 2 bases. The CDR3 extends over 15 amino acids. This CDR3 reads CASKLRDSPYNEQFF. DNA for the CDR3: TGTGCCAGTAAGCTCCGGGACAGCCCCTACAATGAGCAGTTCTTC.

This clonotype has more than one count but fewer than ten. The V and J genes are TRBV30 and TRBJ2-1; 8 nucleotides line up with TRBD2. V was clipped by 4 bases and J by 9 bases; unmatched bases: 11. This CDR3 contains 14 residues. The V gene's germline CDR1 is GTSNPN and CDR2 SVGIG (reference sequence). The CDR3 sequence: CAWNWGSGKSEQFF. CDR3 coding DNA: TGTGCCTGGAACTGGGGTAGCGGGAAGTCTGAGCAGTTCTTC.

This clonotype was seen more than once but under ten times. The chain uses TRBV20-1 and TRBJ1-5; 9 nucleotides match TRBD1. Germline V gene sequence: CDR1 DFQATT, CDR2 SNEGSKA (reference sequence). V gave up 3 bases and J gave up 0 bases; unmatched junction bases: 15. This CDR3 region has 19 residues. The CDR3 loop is CSASEAGTGLIISNQPQHF. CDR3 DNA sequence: TGCAGTGCTAGTGAAGCCGGGACAGGGCTTATCATTAGCAATCAGCCCCAGCATTTT.

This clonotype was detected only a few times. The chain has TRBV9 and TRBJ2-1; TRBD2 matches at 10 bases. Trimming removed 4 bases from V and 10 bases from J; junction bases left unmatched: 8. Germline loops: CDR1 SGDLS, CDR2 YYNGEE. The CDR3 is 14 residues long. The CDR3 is CASSFGLAVGEQFF. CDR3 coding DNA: TGTGCCAGCAGCTTCGGACTAGCGGTCGGGGAGCAGTTCTTC.